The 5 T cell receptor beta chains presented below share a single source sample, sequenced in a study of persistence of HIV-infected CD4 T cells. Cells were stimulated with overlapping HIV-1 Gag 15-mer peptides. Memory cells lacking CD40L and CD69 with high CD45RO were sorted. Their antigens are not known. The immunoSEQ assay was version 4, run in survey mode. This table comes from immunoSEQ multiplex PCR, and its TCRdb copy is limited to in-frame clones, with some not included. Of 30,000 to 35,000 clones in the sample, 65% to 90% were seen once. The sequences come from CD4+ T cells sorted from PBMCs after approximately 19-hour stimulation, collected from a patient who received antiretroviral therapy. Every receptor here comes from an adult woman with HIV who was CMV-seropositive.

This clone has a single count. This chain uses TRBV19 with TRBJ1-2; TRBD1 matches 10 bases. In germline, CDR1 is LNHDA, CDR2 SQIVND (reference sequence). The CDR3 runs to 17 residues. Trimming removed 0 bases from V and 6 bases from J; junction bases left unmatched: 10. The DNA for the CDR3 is TGTGCCAGTAGTATAGAACTGGGACAGGGGATCGTCAATGGCTACACCTTC. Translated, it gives CASSIELGQGIVNGYTF.

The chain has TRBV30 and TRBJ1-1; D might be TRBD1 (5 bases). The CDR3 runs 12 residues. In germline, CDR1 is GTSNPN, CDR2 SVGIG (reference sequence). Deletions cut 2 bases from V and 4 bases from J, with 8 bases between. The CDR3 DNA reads TGTGCCTGGAGTCAAAGGGGCACTGAAGCTTTCTTT. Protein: CAWSQRGTEAFF. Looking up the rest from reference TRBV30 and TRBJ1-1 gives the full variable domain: SQTIHQWPATLVQPVGSPLSLECTVEGTSNPNLYWYRQAAGRGLQLLFYSVGIGQISSEVPQNLSASRPQDRQFILSSKKLLLSDSGFYLCAWSQRGTEAFFGQGTRLTVV.

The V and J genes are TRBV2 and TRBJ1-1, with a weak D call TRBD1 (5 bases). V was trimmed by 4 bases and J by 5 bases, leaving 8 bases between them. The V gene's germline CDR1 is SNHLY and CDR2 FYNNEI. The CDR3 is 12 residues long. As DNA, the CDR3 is TGTGCCAGCAGTGGGGGGGAAACTGAAGCTTTCTTT. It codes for CASSGGETEAFF. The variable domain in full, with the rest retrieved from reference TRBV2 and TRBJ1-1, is EPEVTQTPSHQVTQMGQEVILRCVPISNHLYFYWYRQILGQKVEFLVSFYNNEISEKSEIFDDQFSVERPDGSNFTLKIRSTKLEDSAMYFCASSGGETEAFFGQGTRLTVV.

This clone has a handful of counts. The CDR3 loop is CASSPSGDEQYF. In DNA form, the CDR3 reads TGTGCCAGCTCACCTTCGGGGGACGAGCAGTACTTC. This chain links TRBV18 with TRBJ2-7; the D gene is possibly TRBD2 (6 bases). The CDR3 has 12 amino acids. V was trimmed by 3 bases and J by 5 bases, leaving 8 bases between them. Germline V gene lookup returns CDR1 KGHSH and CDR2 LQKENI.

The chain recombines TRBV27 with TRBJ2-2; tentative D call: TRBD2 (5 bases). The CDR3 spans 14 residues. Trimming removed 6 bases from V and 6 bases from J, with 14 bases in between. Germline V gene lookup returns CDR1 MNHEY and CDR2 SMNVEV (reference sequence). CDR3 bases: TGTGCCAGCAGGAGGCTCGGAGCGGCCGGGGAGCTGTTTTTT. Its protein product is CASRRLGAAGELFF.